What follows are 15 T cell receptor beta chains derived from one specimen sequenced in a study of shared clonotypes between healthy human individuals. Some clones are missing from TCRdb's copy, which holds only in-frame ones; the method was immunoSEQ multiplex PCR. Among around 2.1 million clones, approximately 96% were seen once, and the ten largest hold roughly 0.13%. Sequenced: naive CD4+ T cells sorted from blood. Described subset: CD45RA+ positively selected. Receptors were obtained from a young man in good health.

The chain recombines TRBV20-1 with TRBJ2-1; D might be TRBD2 (7 bases). Deletions cut 5 bases from V and 9 bases from J, with 11 bases between. The CDR3 is made up of 11 amino acids. Looked up from germline, CDR1 is DFQATT and CDR2 is SNEGSKA (reference sequence). The CDR3 loop reads CSAWGGPEQFF. Written as DNA, the CDR3 is TGCAGTGCTTGGGGGGGCCCTGAGCAGTTCTTC.

The chain links TRBV2 to TRBJ1-2; D possibly corresponds to TRBD1 (5 bases). Germline CDR1 SNHLY, CDR2 FYNNEI. Deletions cut 0 bases from V and 4 bases from J, with 9 bases between. This CDR3 has 14 amino acids. The CDR3 is CASSEAGTIYGYTF. In nucleotides, the CDR3 is TGTGCCAGCAGTGAAGCAGGGACGATCTATGGCTACACCTTC.

This clone occurred once. The identical CDR3 is also encoded by other nucleotide sequences in the sample. The V and J genes are TRBV6-5 and TRBJ2-5; 7 nucleotides agree with TRBD2. This CDR3 region has 15 residues. Per the germline V gene, CDR1 is MNHEY and CDR2 is SVGAGI. The V segment lost 0 bases and the J segment 5 bases; nucleotides outside the gene matches: 6. Here the CDR3 reads CASSYSGGGLETQYF. CDR3 nucleotide sequence: TGTGCCAGCAGTTACTCGGGCGGGGGATTGGAGACCCAGTACTTC.

The chain carries TRBV19 and TRBJ1-5; no reliable D call. CDR3 length equals 16 residues. CDR1 LNHDA and CDR2 SQIVND come from the germline V gene (reference sequence). Trimming removed 8 bases at V and 0 bases at J, with 17 bases between. The CDR3 spells CASEGGQPYSNQPQHF. The DNA for the CDR3 is TGTGCCAGTGAGGGCGGCCAGCCTTATAGCAATCAGCCCCAGCATTTT.

The J gene is TRBJ2-7, the V gene TRBV2; maybe TRBD2 (5 bases). Trimming pared 3 bases from V and 0 bases from J, leaving 9 bases between. The germline V gene has CDR1 SNHLY and CDR2 FYNNEI. This CDR3 is 14 amino acids long. This CDR3 is CASSEEVTSYEQYF. Written as DNA, the CDR3 is TGTGCCAGCAGTGAGGAGGTTACCTCCTACGAGCAGTACTTC.

This sequence joins TRBV27 and TRBJ1-4, with D possibly being TRBD1 (6 bases). This CDR3 comprises 14 residues. Germline loops: CDR1 MNHEY, CDR2 SMNVEV (reference sequence). Trimming removed 3 bases at V and 8 bases at J, with 13 bases between. The CDR3: CASSLGGRLEKLFF. As DNA, the CDR3 is TGTGCCAGCAGTTTGGGGGGGCGCCTCGAAAAACTGTTTTTT. Combining the CDR3 with reference TRBV27 and TRBJ1-4 gives the whole variable domain EAQVTQNPRYLITVTGKKLTVTCSQNMNHEYMSWYRQDPGLGLRQIYYSMNVEVTDKGDVPEGYKVSRKEKRNFPLILESPSPNQTSLYFCASSLGGRLEKLFFGSGTQLSVL.

The V gene is TRBV4-1, the J gene TRBJ1-1; a weak D match, TRBD1 (6 bases). Germline loops: CDR1 MGHRA, CDR2 YSYEKL. CDR3 size: 16 residues. V lost 4 bases to trimming and J lost 0 bases, with 15 bases between them. The DNA for the CDR3 is TGCGCCAGCAGCCGAAGCGGGGCAGGGGTGAACACTGAAGCTTTCTTT. Translated: CASSRSGAGVNTEAFF.

This sequence joins TRBV9 and TRBJ1-4, with unresolved D. V was pared by 4 bases and J by 2 bases, with 9 bases between. CDR3 length: 14 residues. Germline lookup yields CDR1 SGDLS and CDR2 YYNGEE. In DNA, the CDR3 is TGTGCCAGCAGCAAACTGCCGACTAATGAAAAACTGTTTTTT. This sequence encodes CASSKLPTNEKLFF. Using reference TRBV9 and TRBJ1-4 for the parts outside the CDR3, the full variable domain is DSGVTQTPKHLITATGQRVTLRCSPRSGDLSVYWYQQSLDQGLQFLIQYYNGEERAKGNILERFSAQQFPDLHSELNLSSLELGDSALYFCASSKLPTNEKLFFGSGTQLSVL.

The chain joins TRBV28 to TRBJ2-3; TRBD2 agrees at 8 bases. Germline V gene lookup returns CDR1 MDHEN and CDR2 SYDVKM. The CDR3 totals 16 residues. V shed 7 bases and J 4 bases; nucleotides not matched to a gene: 13. CDR3 residues: CASISAGANSADTQYF. CDR3 DNA: TGTGCCAGCATCTCAGCGGGGGCCAATAGCGCAGATACGCAGTATTTT.

The J gene is TRBJ2-5, the V gene TRBV27; TRBD2 agrees at 9 bases. V shed 3 bases and J 2 bases; nucleotides not matched to a gene: 4. The CDR3 sequence is 15 residues long. Germline V gene lookup returns CDR1 MNHEY and CDR2 SMNVEV (reference sequence). The CDR3 here is CASSFSAGGQETQYF. The CDR3 nucleotides read TGTGCCAGCAGTTTCTCAGCGGGGGGACAAGAGACCCAGTACTTC.

The rearrangement uses TRBV7-2 and TRBJ2-5, with TRBD2 matching over 9 bases. This CDR3 is 19 amino acids long. V lost 4 bases to trimming and J lost 1 base; unmatched junction nucleotides: 16. Germline V gene sequence: CDR1 SGHTA, CDR2 FQGNSA. The CDR3 nucleotides read TGTGCCAGCAGCTCTGGTCTCATTGGCGGGAGGGCCTTCCAAGAGACCCAGTACTTC. It translates to CASSSGLIGGRAFQETQYF.

The chain is built from TRBV5-1 and TRBJ1-2, with 10 positions matching TRBD1. In germline, CDR1 is SGHRS, CDR2 YFSETQ. J gave up 0 bases and V 4 bases, and 6 bases lay outside the gene matches. The CDR3 runs to 16 residues. The DNA of the CDR3 is TGCGCCAGCAGCAAGGACAGGGGGATAGCTAACTATGGCTACACCTTC. Its translation is CASSKDRGIANYGYTF.

The chain has TRBV27 and TRBJ1-5; D might be TRBD1 (6 bases). CDR3 length: 13 residues. V lost 5 bases, J lost 4 bases, and 9 bases lay in between. The germline CDR1 and CDR2 sequences are MNHEY and SMNVEV (reference sequence). Here the CDR3 reads CASSAGTNQPQHF. The CDR3 nucleotides are TGTGCCAGCAGTGCCGGGACAAATCAGCCCCAGCATTTT.

This chain joins TRBV6-5 and TRBJ2-5; the match to TRBD1 covers 8 bases. CDR1 is MNHEY, CDR2 SVGAGI, per germline. J gave up 5 bases and V 6 bases, and 5 bases lay outside the gene matches. There are 13 residues in the CDR3. CDR3 in amino acids: CASRTGDLETQYF. The CDR3 DNA sequence: TGTGCCAGCAGGACAGGGGATTTGGAGACCCAGTACTTC.

The CDR3 sequence is CASRAGGTDTQYF. CDR3 sequence (DNA): TGCGCCAGCAGGGCAGGGGGCACAGATACGCAGTATTTT. This chain uses TRBV5-1 with TRBJ2-3; tentatively, D is TRBD1 (6 bases). Trimming cost V 5 bases and J 1 base, with 8 bases left between them. This CDR3 is 13 amino acids long. Germline-derived CDR1 and CDR2 are SGHRS and YFSETQ.